These T cell receptor beta chains were read from a single sample in a study of T cells in Graves' hyperthyroidism and ophthalmopathy. MiXCR, run by TCRdb on the multiplex PCR reads, gives a single entry per CDR3 protein. The sample has under 400,000 distinct CDR3 sequences; just under 25% are singletons. Source material: blood. All receptors derive from a man aged 50 or older with Graves' hyperthyroidism. Both conserved end residues are part of each CDR3. The order of the fields is V gene, D gene, clone size, CDR3 length, J gene, CDR3 DNA, CDR3 protein. The D gene is left open where the match is weak. The size entry is marked missing in some rows and otherwise reads once, few, many or a size class.

TRBV9	.	few	14	TRBJ1-1	TGTGCCAGCAGCGCCAGACCGTCGAACACTGAAGCTTTCTTT	CASSARPSNTEAFF
TRBV20-1	.	many	13	TRBJ2-7	TGCAGTGCTACAAGTGGGAGCAGATACGAGCAGTACTTC	CSATSGSRYEQYF
TRBV18	TRBD1	few	15	TRBJ2-1	TGTGCCAGCTCACCGGGACAGGGGTTCTACAATGAGCAGTTCTTC	CASSPGQGFYNEQFF
TRBV5-1	.	few	15	TRBJ2-3	TGCGCCAGCAGCTTGCGCGGGGAGGGCACAGATACGCAGTATTTT	CASSLRGEGTDTQYF
TRBV15	.	.	16	TRBJ2-5	TGTGCCACCAGCAGAGGGGAAACAGGGCGGGGGGAGACCCAGTACTTC	CATSRGETGRGETQYF
TRBV12-3/TRBV12-4	TRBD2	few	15	TRBJ2-1	TGTGCCAGCAGTTCCGGGACTAGCGGGTCGATTGAGCAGTTCTTC	CASSSGTSGSIEQFF
TRBV12-3/TRBV12-4	.	few	14	TRBJ2-5	TGTGCCAGCAGTTGGAGCAGTTTCCAAGAGACCCAGTACTTC	CASSWSSFQETQYF
TRBV7-3	TRBD2	.	19	TRBJ2-1	TGTGCCAGCAGCTTAACGTTTACTAGCGGGCGAGTCCCAAACAATGAGCAGTTCTTC	CASSLTFTSGRVPNNEQFF
TRBV12-5	.	.	12	TRBJ2-7	TGTGCTAGTGCCAGTGCGGTCTACGAGCAGTACTTC	CASASAVYEQYF
TRBV19	.	few	13	TRBJ2-5	TGTGCCAGTAGTATTGCCAGGGAAGAGACCCAGTACTTC	CASSIAREETQYF
TRBV11-2	TRBD2	.	18	TRBJ2-2	TGTGCCAGCAGCTTAGAGCAAGTAGCGGGAGCGGACACCGGGGAGCTGTTTTTT	CASSLEQVAGADTGELFF
TRBV5-5	.	.	15	TRBJ2-5	TGTGCCAGCAGACTGGAATCCAGTAGTAAGGAGACCCAGTACTTC	CASRLESSSKETQYF
TRBV15	.	.	15	TRBJ2-7	TGTGCCACCAGCAGAGATCTGGGGGCCCCATACGAGCAGTACTTC	CATSRDLGAPYEQYF
TRBV28	.	many	17	TRBJ2-4	TGTGCCAGCAGTCTCGCTGGGGGAGCCCCAGCCAAAAACATTCAGTACTTC	CASSLAGGAPAKNIQYF
TRBV29-1	.	.	16	TRBJ1-1	TGCAGCGTTGAAGCCTCATTAGGCAGAAGGAACACTGAAGCTTTCTTT	CSVEASLGRRNTEAFF